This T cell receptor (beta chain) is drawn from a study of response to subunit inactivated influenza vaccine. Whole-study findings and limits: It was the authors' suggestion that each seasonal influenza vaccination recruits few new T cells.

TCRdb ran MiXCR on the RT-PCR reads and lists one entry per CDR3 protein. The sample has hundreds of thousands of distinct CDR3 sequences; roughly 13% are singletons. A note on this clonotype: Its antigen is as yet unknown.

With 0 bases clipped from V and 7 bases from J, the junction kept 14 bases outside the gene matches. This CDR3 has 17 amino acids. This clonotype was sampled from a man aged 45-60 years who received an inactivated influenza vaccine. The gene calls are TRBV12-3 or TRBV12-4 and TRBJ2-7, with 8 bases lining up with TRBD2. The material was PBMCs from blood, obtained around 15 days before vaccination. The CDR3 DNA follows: TGTGCCAGCAGTTTAGCCCGGGAGGGGAGTGGGTCGTGGGAGCAGTACTTC. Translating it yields CASSLAREGSGSWEQYF.